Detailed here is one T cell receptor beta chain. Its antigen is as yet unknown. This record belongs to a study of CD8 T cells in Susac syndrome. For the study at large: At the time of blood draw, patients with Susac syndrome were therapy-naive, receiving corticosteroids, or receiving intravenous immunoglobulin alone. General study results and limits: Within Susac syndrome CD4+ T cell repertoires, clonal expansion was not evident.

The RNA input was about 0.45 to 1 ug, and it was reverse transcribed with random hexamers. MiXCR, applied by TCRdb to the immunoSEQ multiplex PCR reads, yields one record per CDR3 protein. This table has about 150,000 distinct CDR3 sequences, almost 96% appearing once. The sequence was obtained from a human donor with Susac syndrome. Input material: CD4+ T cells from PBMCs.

CDR3 protein: CSARGLAGGRGVNIQYF. DNA for the CDR3: TGCAGTGCTAGAGGACTAGCGGGGGGCCGCGGGGTTAACATTCAGTACTTC. The J gene is TRBJ2-4, the V gene TRBV20-1; the match to TRBD2 covers 13 bases. With V trimmed by 1 base and J by 7 bases, 10 bases remained unmatched. Germline V gene data show CDR1 as DFQATT and CDR2 as SNEGSKA (reference sequence). The CDR3 loop spans 17 amino acids.